This T cell receptor (beta chain) was documented in a study of technical replicates of blood from a few donors. This CDR3 has 15 amino acids. V was clipped by 6 bases and J by 4 bases, with 19 bases between them. Germline V gene data show CDR1 as SGHAT and CDR2 as FQDESV (reference sequence). Sequencing used immunoSEQ multiplex PCR; TCRdb keeps in-frame clones, though not all of them. The sample has 85,000 to 95,000 clones; almost 97% are singletons. The clonotype was recovered from a human donor in good health. Source material: T cells isolated from PBMCs. The V call is TRBV11-1, the J call TRBJ2-7, with TRBD2 as a possible D gene (6 bases). CDR3 amino acids: CASRKEVGTFYEQYF. The CDR3 coding sequence is TGTGCCAGCAGAAAAGAGGTGGGGACTTTTTACGAGCAGTACTTC.